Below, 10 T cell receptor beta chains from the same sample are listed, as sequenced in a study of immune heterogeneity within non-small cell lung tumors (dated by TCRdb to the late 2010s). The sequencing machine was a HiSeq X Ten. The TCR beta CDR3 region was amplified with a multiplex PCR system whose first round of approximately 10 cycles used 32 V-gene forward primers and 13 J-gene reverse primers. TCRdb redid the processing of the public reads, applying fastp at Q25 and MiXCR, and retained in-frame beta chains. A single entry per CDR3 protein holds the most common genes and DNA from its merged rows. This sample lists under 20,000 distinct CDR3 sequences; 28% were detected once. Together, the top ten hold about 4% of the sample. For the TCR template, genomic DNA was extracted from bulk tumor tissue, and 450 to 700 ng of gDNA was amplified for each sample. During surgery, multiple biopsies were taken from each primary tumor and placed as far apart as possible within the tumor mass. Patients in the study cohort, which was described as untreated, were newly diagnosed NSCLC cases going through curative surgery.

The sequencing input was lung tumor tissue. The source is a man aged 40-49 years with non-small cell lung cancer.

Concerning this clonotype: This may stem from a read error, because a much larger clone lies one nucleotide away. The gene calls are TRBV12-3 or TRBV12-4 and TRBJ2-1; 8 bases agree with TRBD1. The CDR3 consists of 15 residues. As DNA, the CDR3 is TGTGCCAGCAGTTTGACAGGGGCCTTCTACAATGAGAAGTTCTTC. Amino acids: CASSLTGAFYNEKFF.

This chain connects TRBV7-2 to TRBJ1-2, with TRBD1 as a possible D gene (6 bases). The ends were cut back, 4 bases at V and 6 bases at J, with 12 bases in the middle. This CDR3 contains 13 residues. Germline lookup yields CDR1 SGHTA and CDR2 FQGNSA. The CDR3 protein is CASSYRVGDGYTF. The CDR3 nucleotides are TGTGCCAGCAGCTACAGGGTGGGGGATGGCTACACCTTC.

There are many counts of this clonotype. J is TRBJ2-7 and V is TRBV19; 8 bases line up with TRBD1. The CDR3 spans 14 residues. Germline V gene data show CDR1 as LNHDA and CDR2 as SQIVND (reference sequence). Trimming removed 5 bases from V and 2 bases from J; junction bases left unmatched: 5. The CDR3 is CASSSDRGPYEQYF. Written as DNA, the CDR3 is TGTGCCAGTAGTTCAGACAGGGGACCCTACGAGCAGTACTTC.

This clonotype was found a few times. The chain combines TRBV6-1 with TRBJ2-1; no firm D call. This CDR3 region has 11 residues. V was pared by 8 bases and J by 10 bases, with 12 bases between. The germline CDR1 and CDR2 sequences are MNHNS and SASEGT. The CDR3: CASDRLGEQFF. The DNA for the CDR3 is TGTGCCAGCGACCGCCTGGGCGAGCAGTTCTTC.

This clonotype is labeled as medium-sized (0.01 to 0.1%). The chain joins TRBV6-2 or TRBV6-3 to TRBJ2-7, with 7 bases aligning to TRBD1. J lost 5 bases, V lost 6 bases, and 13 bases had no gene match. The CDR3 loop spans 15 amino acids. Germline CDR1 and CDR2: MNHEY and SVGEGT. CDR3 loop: CASSRQGQKQNEQYF. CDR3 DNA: TGTGCCAGCAGCCGCCAGGGACAGAAACAGAACGAGCAGTACTTC.

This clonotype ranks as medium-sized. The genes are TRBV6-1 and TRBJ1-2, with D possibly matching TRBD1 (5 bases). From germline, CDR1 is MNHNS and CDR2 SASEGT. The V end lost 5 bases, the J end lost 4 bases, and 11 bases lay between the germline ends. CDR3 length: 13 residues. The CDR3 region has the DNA TGTGCCAGCAGTTACGGGGGTCTCTATGGCTACACCTTC. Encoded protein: CASSYGGLYGYTF.

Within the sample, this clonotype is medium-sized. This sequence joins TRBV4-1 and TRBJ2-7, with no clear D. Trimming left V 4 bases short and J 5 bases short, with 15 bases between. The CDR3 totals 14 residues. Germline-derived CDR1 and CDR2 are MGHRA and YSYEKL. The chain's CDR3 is CASSPSTTRNEQYF. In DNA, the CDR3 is TGCGCCAGCAGCCCGAGCACTACGCGGAACGAGCAGTACTTC.

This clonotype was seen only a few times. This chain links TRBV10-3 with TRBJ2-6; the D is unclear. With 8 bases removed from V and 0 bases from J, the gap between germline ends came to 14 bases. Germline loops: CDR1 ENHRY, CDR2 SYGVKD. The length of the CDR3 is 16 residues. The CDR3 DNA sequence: TGTGCCATCCCCGGCCCCCCGATCTCTGGGGCCAACGTCCTGACTTTC. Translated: CAIPGPPISGANVLTF.

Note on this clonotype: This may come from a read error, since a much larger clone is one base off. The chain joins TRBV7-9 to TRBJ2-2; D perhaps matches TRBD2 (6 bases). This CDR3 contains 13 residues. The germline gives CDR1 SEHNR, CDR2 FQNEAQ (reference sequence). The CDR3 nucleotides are TGTGCCAGCAGCCATGATTACACCGGGGAGGTGTTTTTT. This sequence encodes CASSHDYTGEVFF. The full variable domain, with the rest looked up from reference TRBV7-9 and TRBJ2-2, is DTGVSQNPRHKITKRGQNVTFRCDPISEHNRLYWYRQTLGQGPEFLTYFQNEAQLEKSRLLSDRFSAERPKGSFSTLEIQRTEQGDSAMYLCASSHDYTGEVFFGEGSRLTVL.

CDR3 bases: TGTGCCAGCAGTAGACCACAGGGACGGGTCACTGAAGCTTTCTTT. The encoded protein is CASSRPQGRVTEAFF. This sequence joins TRBV6-1 and TRBJ1-1, with TRBD1 as a possible D gene (6 bases). V was shortened by 5 bases and J by 4 bases, with 17 bases between the two germline ends. This CDR3 spans 15 amino acids. The germline V gene has CDR1 MNHNS and CDR2 SASEGT.